This T cell receptor (beta chain) was recovered during a study of shared clonotypes between healthy human individuals. The investigators split CD4+ cells into a CD45RA+ naive subset and a CD45RA-negative memory subset. Assay used: immunoSEQ multiplex PCR; TCRdb lists only in-frame clones, some missing. Of millions of clones listed, 85% to 95% were seen once; the top ten hold 0.1% to 0.15%. The V gene lost 3 bases and the J gene lost 3 bases, with 11 bases spanning the gap. Germline V lookup: CDR1 KGHSH, CDR2 LQKENI. The CDR3 has 15 residues. Comments on this clone: Its antigen remains unknown.

Overall study findings and caveats: The four-donor shared clonotypes exceeded non-shared clonotypes in generation probability, with non-shared ones scoring lower.

The chain carries TRBV18 and TRBJ2-2; TRBD1 is a possible D gene (6 bases). This clonotype originated in a man aged 18 to 35 in good health. Sequenced: naive CD4+ T cells sorted from blood. Noted subset: CD45RA+ positively selected. CDR3 in amino acids: CASSPIQGDTGELFF. The CDR3 nucleotides are TGTGCCAGCTCACCCATACAGGGTGACACCGGGGAGCTGTTTTTT. Full variable domain (missing parts from reference TRBV18 and TRBJ2-2): NAGVMQNPRHLVRRRGQEARLRCSPMKGHSHVYWYRQLPEEGLKFMVYLQKENIIDESGMPKERFSAEFPKEGPSILRIQQVVRGDSAAYFCASSPIQGDTGELFFGEGSRLTVL.